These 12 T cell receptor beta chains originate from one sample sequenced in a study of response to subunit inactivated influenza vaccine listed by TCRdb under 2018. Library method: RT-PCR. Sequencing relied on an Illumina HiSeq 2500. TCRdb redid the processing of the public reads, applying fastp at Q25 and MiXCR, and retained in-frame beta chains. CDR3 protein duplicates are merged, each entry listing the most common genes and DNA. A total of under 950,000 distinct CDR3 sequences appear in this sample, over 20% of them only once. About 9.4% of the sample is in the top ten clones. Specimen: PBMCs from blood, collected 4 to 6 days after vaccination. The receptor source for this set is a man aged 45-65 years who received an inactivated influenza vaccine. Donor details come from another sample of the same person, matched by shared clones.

The CDR3 is CASNQQASYEQYF. CDR3 bases: TGTGCCAGCAATCAACAGGCCTCCTACGAGCAGTACTTC. This chain joins TRBV6-6 and TRBJ2-7; TRBD1 is a possible D gene (5 bases). Trimming took off 7 bases at V and 0 bases at J, with 10 bases between the two ends. The CDR3 has 13 amino acids. The germline V gene has CDR1 MNHNY and CDR2 SVGAGI (reference sequence).

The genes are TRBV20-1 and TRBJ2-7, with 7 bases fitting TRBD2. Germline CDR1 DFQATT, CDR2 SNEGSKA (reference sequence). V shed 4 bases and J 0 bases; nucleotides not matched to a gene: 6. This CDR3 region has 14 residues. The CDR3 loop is CSANRLAVSYEQYF. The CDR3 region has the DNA TGCAGTGCTAACCGGCTAGCGGTCTCCTACGAGCAGTACTTC.

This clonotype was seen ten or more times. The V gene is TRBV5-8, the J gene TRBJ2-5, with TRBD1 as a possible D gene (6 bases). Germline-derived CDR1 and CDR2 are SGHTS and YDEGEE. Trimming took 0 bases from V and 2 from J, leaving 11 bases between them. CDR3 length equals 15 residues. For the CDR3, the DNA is TGTGCCAGCAGCTTGGGGGGGACAAGACAAGAGACCCAGTACTTC. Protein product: CASSLGGTRQETQYF.

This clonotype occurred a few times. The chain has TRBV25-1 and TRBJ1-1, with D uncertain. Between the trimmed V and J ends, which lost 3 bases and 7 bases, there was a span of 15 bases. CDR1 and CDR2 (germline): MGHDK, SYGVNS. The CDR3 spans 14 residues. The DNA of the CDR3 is TGTGCCAGCAGTGAGATTGGGAGGAGGAGTGAAGCTTTCTTT. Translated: CASSEIGRRSEAFF. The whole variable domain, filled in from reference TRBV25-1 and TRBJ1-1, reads EADIYQTPRYLVIGTGKKITLECSQTMGHDKMYWYQQDPGMELHLIHYSYGVNSTEKGDLSSESTVSRIRTEHFPLTLESARPSHTSQYLCASSEIGRRSEAFFGQGTRLTVV.

CDR3 sequence reads: CASSGPGVRGHNEQFF. CDR3 coding DNA: TGTGCCAGCAGCGGCCCAGGGGTGCGGGGACACAATGAGCAGTTCTTC. The chain joins TRBV7-2 to TRBJ2-1; D possibly uses TRBD1 or TRBD2 (6 bases each). The CDR3 consists of 16 residues. Germline V gene lookup returns CDR1 SGHTA and CDR2 FQGNSA. V lost 5 bases, J lost 5 bases, and 19 bases lay in between.

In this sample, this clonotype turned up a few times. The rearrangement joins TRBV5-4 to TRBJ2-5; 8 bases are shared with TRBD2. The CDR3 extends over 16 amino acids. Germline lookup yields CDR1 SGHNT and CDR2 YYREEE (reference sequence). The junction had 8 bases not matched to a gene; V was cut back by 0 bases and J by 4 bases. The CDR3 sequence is CASSLAGGQTRETQYF. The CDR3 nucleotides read TGTGCCAGCAGCTTGGCGGGAGGGCAAACGAGAGAGACCCAGTACTTC.

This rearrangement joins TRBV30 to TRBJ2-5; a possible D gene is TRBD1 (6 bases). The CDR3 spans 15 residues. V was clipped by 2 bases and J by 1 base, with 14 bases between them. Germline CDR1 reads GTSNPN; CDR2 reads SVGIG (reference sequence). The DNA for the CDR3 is TGTGCCTGGAGTCTGGGGGCTAATAGCCAAGAGACCCAGTACTTC. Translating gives CAWSLGANSQETQYF.

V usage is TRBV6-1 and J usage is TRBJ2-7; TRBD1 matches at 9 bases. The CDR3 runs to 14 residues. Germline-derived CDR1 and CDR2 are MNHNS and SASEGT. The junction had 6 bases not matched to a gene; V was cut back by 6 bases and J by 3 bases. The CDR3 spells CASRDPGQGYEQYF. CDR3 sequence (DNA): TGTGCCAGCAGGGATCCGGGACAGGGCTACGAGCAGTACTTC.

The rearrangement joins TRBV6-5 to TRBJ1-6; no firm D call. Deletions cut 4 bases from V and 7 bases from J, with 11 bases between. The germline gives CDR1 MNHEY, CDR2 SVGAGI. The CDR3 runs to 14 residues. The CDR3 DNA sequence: TGTGCCAGCAGTTTCGGGTATATGAATTCACCCCTCCACTTT. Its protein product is CASSFGYMNSPLHF.

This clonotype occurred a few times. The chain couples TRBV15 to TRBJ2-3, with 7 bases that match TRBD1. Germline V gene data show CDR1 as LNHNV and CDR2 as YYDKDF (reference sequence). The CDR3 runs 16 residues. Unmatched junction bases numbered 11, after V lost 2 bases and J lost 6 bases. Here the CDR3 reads CATSRQDRAGADTQYF. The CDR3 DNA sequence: TGTGCCACCAGCAGACAAGACAGGGCCGGGGCGGATACGCAGTATTTT.

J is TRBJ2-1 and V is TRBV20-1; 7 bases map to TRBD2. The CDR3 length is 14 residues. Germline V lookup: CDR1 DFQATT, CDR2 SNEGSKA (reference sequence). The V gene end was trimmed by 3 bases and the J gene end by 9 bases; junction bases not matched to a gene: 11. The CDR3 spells CSASSGIGVSEQFF. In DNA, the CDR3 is TGCAGTGCTAGCAGCGGGATAGGGGTTAGTGAGCAGTTCTTC.

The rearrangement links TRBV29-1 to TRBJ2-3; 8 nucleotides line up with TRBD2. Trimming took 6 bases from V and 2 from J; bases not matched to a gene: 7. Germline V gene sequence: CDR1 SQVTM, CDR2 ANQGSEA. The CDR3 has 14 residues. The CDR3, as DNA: TGCAGCGTACCTTTAGCGGGGTTCACAGATACGCAGTATTTT. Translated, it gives CSVPLAGFTDTQYF.